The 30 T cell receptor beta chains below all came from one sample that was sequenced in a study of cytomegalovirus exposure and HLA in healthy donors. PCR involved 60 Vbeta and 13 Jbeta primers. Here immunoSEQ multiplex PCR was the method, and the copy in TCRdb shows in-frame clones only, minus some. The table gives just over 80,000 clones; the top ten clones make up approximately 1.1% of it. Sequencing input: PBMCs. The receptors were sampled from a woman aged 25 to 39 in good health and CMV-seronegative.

In DNA, the CDR3 is TGTGCCAGCAGTTACGGACAGGGGTTGAACACTGAAGCTTTCTTT. Amino acid sequence: CASSYGQGLNTEAFF. The chain employs TRBV6-5 and TRBJ1-1; 9 bases align to TRBD1. The CDR3 length is 15 residues. Germline assignment: CDR1 MNHEY and CDR2 SVGAGI. Trimming removed 2 bases from V and 0 bases from J; junction bases left unmatched: 1.

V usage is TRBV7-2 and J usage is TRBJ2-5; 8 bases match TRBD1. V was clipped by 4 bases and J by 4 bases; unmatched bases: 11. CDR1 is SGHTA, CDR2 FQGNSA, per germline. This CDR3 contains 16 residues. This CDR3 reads CASSSTQGVLGETQYF. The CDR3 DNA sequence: TGTGCCAGCAGCTCCACACAGGGGGTACTAGGAGAGACCCAGTACTTC. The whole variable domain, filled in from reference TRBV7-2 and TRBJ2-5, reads GAGVSQSPSNKVTEKGKDVELRCDPISGHTALYWYRQSLGQGLEFLIYFQGNSAPDKSGLPSDRFSAERTGGSVSTLTIQRTQQEDSAVYLCASSSTQGVLGETQYFGPGTRLLVL.

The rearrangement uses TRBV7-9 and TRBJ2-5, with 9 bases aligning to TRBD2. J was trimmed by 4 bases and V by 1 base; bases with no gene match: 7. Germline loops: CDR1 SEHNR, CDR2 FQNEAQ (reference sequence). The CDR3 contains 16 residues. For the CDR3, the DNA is TGTGCCAGCAGCTTAGTCGGGCGGGAGGGCCCAGAGACCCAGTACTTC. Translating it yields CASSLVGREGPETQYF.

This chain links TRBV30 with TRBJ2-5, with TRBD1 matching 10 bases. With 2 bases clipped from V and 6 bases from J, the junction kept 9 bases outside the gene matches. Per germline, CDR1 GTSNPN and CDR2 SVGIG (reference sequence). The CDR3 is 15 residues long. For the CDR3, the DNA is TGTGCCTGGAGTCGCCCGGGACAGGGGAAGAAGACCCAGTACTTC. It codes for CAWSRPGQGKKTQYF.

This CDR3 is CASSPDGGTDTQYF. The CDR3 nucleotides read TGTGCCAGCTCACCTGACGGGGGCACAGATACGCAGTATTTT. The J gene is TRBJ2-3, the V gene TRBV18, with D maybe TRBD2 (5 bases). Trimming removed 3 bases at V and 1 base at J, with 8 bases between. The CDR3 is 14 residues long. From germline, CDR1 is KGHSH and CDR2 LQKENI.

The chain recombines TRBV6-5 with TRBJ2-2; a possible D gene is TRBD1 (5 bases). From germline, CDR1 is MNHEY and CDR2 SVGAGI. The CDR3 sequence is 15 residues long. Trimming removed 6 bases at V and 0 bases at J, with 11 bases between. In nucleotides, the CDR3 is TGTGCCAGCAGACTGGACAATTCGAACACCGGGGAGCTGTTTTTT. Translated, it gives CASRLDNSNTGELFF.

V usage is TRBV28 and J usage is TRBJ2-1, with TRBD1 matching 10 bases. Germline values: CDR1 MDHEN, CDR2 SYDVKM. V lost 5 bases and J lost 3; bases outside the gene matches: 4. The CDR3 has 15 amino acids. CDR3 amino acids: CASSTWDRGYNEQFF. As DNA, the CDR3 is TGTGCCAGCAGTACGTGGGACAGGGGCTACAATGAGCAGTTCTTC.

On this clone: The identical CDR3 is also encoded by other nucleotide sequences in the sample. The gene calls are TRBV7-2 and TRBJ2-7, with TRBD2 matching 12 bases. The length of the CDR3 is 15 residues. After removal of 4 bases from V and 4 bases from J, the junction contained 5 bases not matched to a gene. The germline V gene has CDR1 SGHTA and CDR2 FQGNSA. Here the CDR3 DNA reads TGTGCCAGCAGCTCATCGACTAGCGGGAGTTACGAGCAGTACTTC. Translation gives CASSSSTSGSYEQYF. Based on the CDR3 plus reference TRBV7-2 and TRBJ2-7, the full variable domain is GAGVSQSPSNKVTEKGKDVELRCDPISGHTALYWYRQSLGQGLEFLIYFQGNSAPDKSGLPSDRFSAERTGGSVSTLTIQRTQQEDSAVYLCASSSSTSGSYEQYFGPGTRLTVT.

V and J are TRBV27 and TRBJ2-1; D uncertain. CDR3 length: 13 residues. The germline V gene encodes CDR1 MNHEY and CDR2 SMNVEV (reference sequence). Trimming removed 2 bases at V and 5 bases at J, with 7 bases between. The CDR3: CASSLTINNEQFF. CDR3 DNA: TGTGCCAGCAGTTTAACTATAAACAATGAGCAGTTCTTC.

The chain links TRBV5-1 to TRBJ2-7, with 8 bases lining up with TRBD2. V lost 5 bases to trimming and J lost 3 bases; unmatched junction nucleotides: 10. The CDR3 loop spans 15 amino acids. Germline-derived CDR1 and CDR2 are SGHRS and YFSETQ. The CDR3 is CASRDSGRSGYEQYF. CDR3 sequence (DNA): TGCGCCAGCAGAGACAGCGGGAGATCGGGCTACGAGCAGTACTTC.

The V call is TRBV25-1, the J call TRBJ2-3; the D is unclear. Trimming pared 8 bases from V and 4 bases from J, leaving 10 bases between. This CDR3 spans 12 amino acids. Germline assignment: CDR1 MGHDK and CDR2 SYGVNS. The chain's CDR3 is CASRGGADTQYF. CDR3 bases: TGTGCCAGCCGCGGTGGTGCAGATACGCAGTATTTT.

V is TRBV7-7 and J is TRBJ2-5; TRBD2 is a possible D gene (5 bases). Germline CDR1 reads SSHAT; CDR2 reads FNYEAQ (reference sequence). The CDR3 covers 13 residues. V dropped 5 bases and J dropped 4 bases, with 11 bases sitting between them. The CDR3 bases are TGTGCCAGCAGCCCTGACCGGGGAGAGACCCAGTACTTC. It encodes CASSPDRGETQYF.

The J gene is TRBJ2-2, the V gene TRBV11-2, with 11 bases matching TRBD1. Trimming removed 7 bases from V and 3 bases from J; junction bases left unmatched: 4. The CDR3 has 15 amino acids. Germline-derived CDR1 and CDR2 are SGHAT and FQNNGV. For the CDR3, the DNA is TGTGCCAGCAACGGACAGGGGGCGGACACCGGGGAGCTGTTTTTT. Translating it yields CASNGQGADTGELFF.

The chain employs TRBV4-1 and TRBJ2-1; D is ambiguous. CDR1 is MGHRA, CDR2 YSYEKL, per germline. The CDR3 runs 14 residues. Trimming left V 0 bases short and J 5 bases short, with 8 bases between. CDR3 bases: TGCGCCAGCAGCCAAGAAAGAGAGGACAATGAGCAGTTCTTC. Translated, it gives CASSQEREDNEQFF.

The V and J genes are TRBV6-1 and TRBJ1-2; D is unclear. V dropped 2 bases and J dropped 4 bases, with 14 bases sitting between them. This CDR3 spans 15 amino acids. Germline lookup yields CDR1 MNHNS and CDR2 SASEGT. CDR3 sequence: CASSETWVRGYGYTF. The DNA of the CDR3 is TGTGCCAGCAGTGAAACTTGGGTTCGGGGCTATGGCTACACCTTC.

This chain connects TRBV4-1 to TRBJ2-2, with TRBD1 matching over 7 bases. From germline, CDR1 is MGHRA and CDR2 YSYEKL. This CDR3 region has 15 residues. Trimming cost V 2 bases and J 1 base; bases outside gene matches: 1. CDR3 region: CASSQSGGNTGELFF. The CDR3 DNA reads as TGCGCCAGCAGCCAATCAGGGGGGAACACCGGGGAGCTGTTTTTT.

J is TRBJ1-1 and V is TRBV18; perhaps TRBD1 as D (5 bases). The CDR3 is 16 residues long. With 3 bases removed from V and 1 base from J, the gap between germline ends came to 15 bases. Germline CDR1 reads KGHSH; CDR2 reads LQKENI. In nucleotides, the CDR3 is TGTGCCAGCTCACCGGAGATAAGGGGAAGGAACACTGAAGCTTTCTTT. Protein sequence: CASSPEIRGRNTEAFF. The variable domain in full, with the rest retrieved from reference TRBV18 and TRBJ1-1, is NAGVMQNPRHLVRRRGQEARLRCSPMKGHSHVYWYRQLPEEGLKFMVYLQKENIIDESGMPKERFSAEFPKEGPSILRIQQVVRGDSAAYFCASSPEIRGRNTEAFFGQGTRLTVV.

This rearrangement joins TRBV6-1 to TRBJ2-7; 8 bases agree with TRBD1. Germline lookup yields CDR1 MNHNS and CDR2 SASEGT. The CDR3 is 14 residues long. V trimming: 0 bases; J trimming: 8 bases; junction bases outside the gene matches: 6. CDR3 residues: CASSEATGAGKQYF. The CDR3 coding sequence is TGTGCCAGCAGTGAAGCGACAGGGGCGGGGAAGCAGTACTTC.

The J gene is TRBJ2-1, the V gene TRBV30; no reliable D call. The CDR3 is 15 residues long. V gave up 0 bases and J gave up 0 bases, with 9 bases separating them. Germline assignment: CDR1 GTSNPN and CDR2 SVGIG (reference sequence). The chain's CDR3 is CAWSVENSSYNEQFF. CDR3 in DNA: TGTGCCTGGAGTGTAGAGAATAGCTCCTACAATGAGCAGTTCTTC.

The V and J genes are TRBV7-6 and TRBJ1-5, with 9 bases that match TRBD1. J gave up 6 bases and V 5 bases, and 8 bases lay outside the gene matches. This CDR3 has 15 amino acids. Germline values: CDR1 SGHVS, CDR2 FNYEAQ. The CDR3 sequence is CASSPTGGPGQPQHF. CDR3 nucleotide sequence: TGTGCCAGCAGCCCAACAGGGGGCCCAGGTCAGCCCCAGCATTTT.

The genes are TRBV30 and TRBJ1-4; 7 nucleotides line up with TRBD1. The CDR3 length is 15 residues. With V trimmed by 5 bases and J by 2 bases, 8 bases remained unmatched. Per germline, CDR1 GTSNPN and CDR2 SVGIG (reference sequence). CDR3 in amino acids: CAWDKGARTNEKLFF. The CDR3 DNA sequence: TGTGCCTGGGACAAGGGGGCACGGACTAATGAAAAACTGTTTTTT.

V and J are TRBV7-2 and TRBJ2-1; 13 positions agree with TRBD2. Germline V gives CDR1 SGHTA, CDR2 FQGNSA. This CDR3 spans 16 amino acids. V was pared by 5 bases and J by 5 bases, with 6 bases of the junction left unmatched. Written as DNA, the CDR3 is TGTGCCAGCAGCCTGGGGGGACTAGCGGGGAACAATGAGCAGTTCTTC. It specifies CASSLGGLAGNNEQFF.

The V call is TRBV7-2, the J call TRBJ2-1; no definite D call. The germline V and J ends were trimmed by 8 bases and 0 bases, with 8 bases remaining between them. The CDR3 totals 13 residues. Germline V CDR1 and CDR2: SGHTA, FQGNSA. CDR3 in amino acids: CASATGSYNEQFF. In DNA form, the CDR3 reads TGTGCCAGCGCCACGGGCTCCTACAATGAGCAGTTCTTC.

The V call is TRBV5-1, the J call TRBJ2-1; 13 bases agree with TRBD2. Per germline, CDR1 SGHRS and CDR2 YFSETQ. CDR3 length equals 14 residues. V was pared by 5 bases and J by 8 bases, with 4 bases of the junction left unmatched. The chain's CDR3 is CASRTSGRGDEQFF. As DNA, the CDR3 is TGCGCCAGCAGAACTAGCGGGAGGGGCGATGAGCAGTTCTTC.

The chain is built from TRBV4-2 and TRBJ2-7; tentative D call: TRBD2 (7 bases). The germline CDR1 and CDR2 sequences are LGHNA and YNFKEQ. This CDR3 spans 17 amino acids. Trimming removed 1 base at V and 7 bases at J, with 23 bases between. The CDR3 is CASSQGGGLAEGGEQYF. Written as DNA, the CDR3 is TGTGCCAGCAGCCAAGGCGGAGGCCTAGCGGAGGGGGGGGAGCAGTACTTC.

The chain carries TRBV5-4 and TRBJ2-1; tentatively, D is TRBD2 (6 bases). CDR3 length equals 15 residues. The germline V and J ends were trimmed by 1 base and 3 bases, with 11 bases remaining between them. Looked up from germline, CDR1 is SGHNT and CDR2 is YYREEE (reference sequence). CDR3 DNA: TGTGCCAGCAGCTTGCTCCCGGGGGACTACAATGAGCAGTTCTTC. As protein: CASSLLPGDYNEQFF.

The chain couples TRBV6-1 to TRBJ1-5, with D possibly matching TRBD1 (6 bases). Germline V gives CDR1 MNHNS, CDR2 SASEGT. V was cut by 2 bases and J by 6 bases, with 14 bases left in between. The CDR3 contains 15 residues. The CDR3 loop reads CASSEPRGGRQPQHF. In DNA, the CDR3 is TGTGCCAGCAGTGAACCCCGCGGGGGGCGTCAGCCCCAGCATTTT.

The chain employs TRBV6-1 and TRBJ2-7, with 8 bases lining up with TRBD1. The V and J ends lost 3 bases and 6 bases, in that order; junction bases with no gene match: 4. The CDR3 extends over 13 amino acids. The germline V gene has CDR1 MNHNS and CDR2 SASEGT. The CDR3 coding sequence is TGTGCCAGCAGTGAGTCGACAGGGGTCGAGCAGTACTTC. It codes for CASSESTGVEQYF.

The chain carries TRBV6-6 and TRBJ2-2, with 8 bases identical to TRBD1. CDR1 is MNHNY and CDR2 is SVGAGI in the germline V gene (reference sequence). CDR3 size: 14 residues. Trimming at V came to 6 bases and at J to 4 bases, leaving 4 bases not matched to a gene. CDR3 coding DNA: TGTGCCAGCAGGACAGGGGCCCTCACCGGGGAGCTGTTTTTT. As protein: CASRTGALTGELFF.

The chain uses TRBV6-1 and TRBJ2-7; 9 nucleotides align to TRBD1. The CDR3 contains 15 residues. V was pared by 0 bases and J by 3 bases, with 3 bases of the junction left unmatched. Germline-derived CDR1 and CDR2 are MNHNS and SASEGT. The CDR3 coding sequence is TGTGCCAGCAGTGAAGCGAGGACAGGGGTCTACGAGCAGTACTTC. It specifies CASSEARTGVYEQYF.